These T cell receptor beta chains were read from a single sample in a study of cytomegalovirus exposure and HLA in healthy donors. The protocol was immunoSEQ multiplex PCR, while the TCRdb copy is restricted to in-frame clones and leaves out a portion. This table has roughly 100,000 clones, under 80% appearing once. The sample comprised PBMCs. The source is a middle-aged man in good health and CMV-seropositive. The CDR3 runs from the conserved cysteine through the conserved F or W. The D gene is left open where the match is weak. Clone size appears in some rows only: once, few, many, or a class for an expanded clone.

CDR3 protein: CASSLGGRTEAFF; CDR3 DNA: TGTGCCAGCAGCTTGGGGGGGAGGACTGAAGCTTTCTTT; D gene: .; J gene: TRBJ1-1; V gene: TRBV7-8; clone size: .
CDR3 protein: CASRFGLQGAGQPQHF; CDR3 DNA: TGTGCCAGTAGATTTGGGCTACAGGGGGCCGGTCAGCCCCAGCATTTT; D gene: TRBD1; J gene: TRBJ1-5; V gene: TRBV19; clone size: .
CDR3 protein: CTSSQGQVFSYEQYF; CDR3 DNA: TGCACCAGCAGCCAAGGACAGGTCTTCTCTTACGAGCAGTACTTC; D gene: .; J gene: TRBJ2-7; V gene: TRBV1; clone size: .
CDR3 protein: CASSPGLNTEAFF; CDR3 DNA: TGTGCCAGCAGCCCAGGATTGAACACTGAAGCTTTCTTT; D gene: .; J gene: TRBJ1-1; V gene: TRBV7-2; clone size: .
CDR3 protein: CASSLGAGVPDTQYF; CDR3 DNA: TGTGCCAGCAGTTTAGGGGCGGGGGTGCCAGATACGCAGTATTTT; D gene: TRBD2; J gene: TRBJ2-3; V gene: TRBV27; clone size: .
CDR3 protein: CASSSRQGAWETQYF; CDR3 DNA: TGTGCCAGCAGCTCAAGACAGGGGGCTTGGGAGACCCAGTACTTC; D gene: TRBD1; J gene: TRBJ2-5; V gene: TRBV5-4; clone size: few
CDR3 protein: CSVGGAEETQYF; CDR3 DNA: TGCAGCGTTGGAGGCGCGGAAGAGACCCAGTACTTC; D gene: .; J gene: TRBJ2-5; V gene: TRBV29-1; clone size: .
CDR3 protein: CASSTTGNTIYF; CDR3 DNA: TGTGCCAGCAGCACAACTGGAAACACCATATATTTT; D gene: .; J gene: TRBJ1-3; V gene: TRBV6-5; clone size: .
CDR3 protein: CASSLRQGAGSPLHF; CDR3 DNA: TGTGCCAGCAGCTTAAGGCAGGGGGCCGGTTCACCCCTCCACTTT; D gene: TRBD1; J gene: TRBJ1-6; V gene: TRBV7-2; clone size: .
CDR3 protein: CASSVLQGAGYGYTF; CDR3 DNA: TGTGCCAGCAGCGTTTTACAGGGGGCAGGCTATGGCTACACCTTC; D gene: TRBD1; J gene: TRBJ1-2; V gene: TRBV9; clone size: .
CDR3 protein: CASSALSVNEQYF; CDR3 DNA: TGTGCCAGCAGCGCCTTGAGCGTCAACGAGCAGTACTTC; D gene: .; J gene: TRBJ2-7; V gene: TRBV5-6; clone size: .
CDR3 protein: CASSLVAGELDTQYF; CDR3 DNA: TGTGCCAGCAGCTTAGTTGCGGGGGAGCTAGATACGCAGTATTTT; D gene: TRBD2; J gene: TRBJ2-3; V gene: TRBV7-6; clone size: few
CDR3 protein: CASATSPGQEHQETQYF; CDR3 DNA: TGCGCCAGCGCGACTAGTCCGGGACAGGAGCACCAAGAGACCCAGTACTTC; D gene: TRBD1; J gene: TRBJ2-5; V gene: TRBV5-1; clone size: .
CDR3 protein: CASGLATSIGSGEQYF; CDR3 DNA: TGTGCTAGTGGTTTGGCCACGAGTATTGGGAGCGGTGAGCAGTACTTC; D gene: .; J gene: TRBJ2-7; V gene: TRBV12-5; clone size: .
CDR3 protein: CASSARQGFGNTIYF; CDR3 DNA: TGTGCCAGCAGCGCGCGACAGGGCTTCGGAAACACCATATATTTT; D gene: TRBD1; J gene: TRBJ1-3; V gene: TRBV9; clone size: .
CDR3 protein: CASGDRFTDTQYF; CDR3 DNA: TGTGCTAGTGGGGACAGGTTCACAGATACGCAGTATTTT; D gene: TRBD1; J gene: TRBJ2-3; V gene: TRBV12-5; clone size: .
CDR3 protein: CASSLINNEQFF; CDR3 DNA: TGTGCCAGCAGCCTTATTAACAATGAGCAGTTCTTC; D gene: .; J gene: TRBJ2-1; V gene: TRBV7-9; clone size: .
CDR3 protein: CASSQNRGLNEQYF; CDR3 DNA: TGCGCCAGCAGCCAAAACAGGGGGCTCAACGAGCAGTACTTC; D gene: TRBD1; J gene: TRBJ2-7; V gene: TRBV4-3; clone size: .
CDR3 protein: CASSIGRTENTEAFF; CDR3 DNA: TGTGCCAGTAGTATAGGTCGGACAGAGAACACTGAAGCTTTCTTT; D gene: .; J gene: TRBJ1-1; V gene: TRBV19; clone size: .
CDR3 protein: CASTGDSSTDTQYF; CDR3 DNA: TGCGCCAGCACCGGAGATTCTAGCACAGATACGCAGTATTTT; D gene: .; J gene: TRBJ2-3; V gene: TRBV10-1; clone size: .
CDR3 protein: CASSSGLEVHEQYF; CDR3 DNA: TGTGCCAGCAGCTCCGGACTAGAGGTCCACGAGCAGTACTTC; D gene: TRBD2; J gene: TRBJ2-7; V gene: TRBV13; clone size: .
CDR3 protein: CASSPKQGRTDTQYF; CDR3 DNA: TGTGCCAGCAGTCCCAAACAGGGTCGGACAGATACGCAGTATTTT; D gene: .; J gene: TRBJ2-3; V gene: TRBV27; clone size: few
CDR3 protein: CASSVGQGLNTEAFF; CDR3 DNA: TGTGCCAGCAGCGTGGGACAGGGCTTGAACACTGAAGCTTTCTTT; D gene: TRBD1; J gene: TRBJ1-1; V gene: TRBV9; clone size: .
CDR3 protein: CASSGDRGGQPQHF; CDR3 DNA: TGTGCCAGCAGTGGCGACAGGGGAGGTCAGCCCCAGCATTTT; D gene: TRBD1; J gene: TRBJ1-5; V gene: TRBV6-1; clone size: .
CDR3 protein: CASSTSGGSYNEQFF; CDR3 DNA: TGTGCCAGCAGCACTTCGGGGGGGTCCTACAATGAGCAGTTCTTC; D gene: TRBD2; J gene: TRBJ2-1; V gene: TRBV5-4; clone size: .
CDR3 protein: CASSRQGQGRNGYTF; CDR3 DNA: TGTGCCAGCAGCCGCCAGGGACAGGGGAGGAATGGCTACACCTTC; D gene: TRBD1; J gene: TRBJ1-2; V gene: TRBV5-5; clone size: .
CDR3 protein: CASSEGQADQETQHF; CDR3 DNA: TGCGCCAGCAGTGAGGGACAGGCCGACCAAGAGACCCAGCACTTC; D gene: TRBD1; J gene: TRBJ2-5; V gene: TRBV10-2; clone size: .
CDR3 protein: CASSRDRTTPEQFF; CDR3 DNA: TGTGCCAGCTCTCGGGACAGGACCACCCCTGAGCAGTTCTTC; D gene: TRBD1; J gene: TRBJ2-1; V gene: TRBV18; clone size: .
CDR3 protein: CAISDQDRGNTIYF; CDR3 DNA: TGTGCCATCAGTGATCAGGACAGGGGCAACACCATATATTTT; D gene: TRBD1; J gene: TRBJ1-3; V gene: TRBV10-3; clone size: .
CDR3 protein: CARLSAGANVLTF; CDR3 DNA: TGTGCCAGACTTAGTGCTGGGGCCAACGTCCTGACTTTC; D gene: .; J gene: TRBJ2-6; V gene: TRBV2; clone size: .
CDR3 protein: CASSLEGGYTGEGGGVNSYNEQFF; CDR3 DNA: TGCGCCAGCAGCTTGGAGGGGGGTTACACCGGTGAAGGAGGGGGCGTAAACTCCTACAATGAGCAGTTCTTC; D gene: .; J gene: TRBJ2-1; V gene: TRBV5-1; clone size: few
CDR3 protein: CASRQQGPPNIQYF; CDR3 DNA: TGTGCCAGCAGGCAACAGGGGCCCCCAAACATTCAGTACTTC; D gene: TRBD1; J gene: TRBJ2-4; V gene: TRBV28; clone size: .
CDR3 protein: CAIRDNVNQPQHF; CDR3 DNA: TGTGCCATCAGGGACAACGTGAATCAGCCCCAGCATTTT; D gene: .; J gene: TRBJ1-5; V gene: TRBV10-3; clone size: once
CDR3 protein: CASSFQWETQYF; CDR3 DNA: TGTGCCAGCAGTTTCCAGTGGGAGACCCAGTACTTC; D gene: .; J gene: TRBJ2-5; V gene: TRBV28; clone size: .
CDR3 protein: CASVPSSGGYLAGYTF; CDR3 DNA: TGTGCCAGTGTCCCGAGTAGCGGGGGCTACTTGGCCGGCTACACCTTC; D gene: .; J gene: TRBJ1-2; V gene: TRBV19; clone size: once
CDR3 protein: CASSPTYEQYF; CDR3 DNA: TGTGCTAGCAGTCCAACCTACGAGCAGTACTTC; D gene: .; J gene: TRBJ2-7; V gene: TRBV7-7; clone size: .
CDR3 protein: CASSLEGDTGELFF; CDR3 DNA: TGTGCCAGCAGCTTGGAAGGGGACACCGGGGAGCTGTTTTTT; D gene: .; J gene: TRBJ2-2; V gene: TRBV5-4; clone size: .
CDR3 protein: CSVRQGNSNQPQHF; CDR3 DNA: TGCAGCGTTCGACAGGGCAATAGCAATCAGCCCCAGCATTTT; D gene: TRBD1; J gene: TRBJ1-5; V gene: TRBV29-1; clone size: .
CDR3 protein: CASSAIAGGSEQFF; CDR3 DNA: TGTGCCAGCAGCGCGATAGCGGGGGGATCTGAGCAGTTCTTC; D gene: TRBD2; J gene: TRBJ2-1; V gene: TRBV7-3; clone size: .
CDR3 protein: CASSYGQGGYNEQFF; CDR3 DNA: TGTGCCAGCAGTTACGGGCAGGGCGGCTACAATGAGCAGTTCTTC; D gene: .; J gene: TRBJ2-1; V gene: TRBV6-6; clone size: .
CDR3 protein: CASRLQGNTEAFF; CDR3 DNA: TGTGCCAGCAGACTCCAGGGAAACACTGAAGCTTTCTTT; D gene: .; J gene: TRBJ1-1; V gene: TRBV25-1; clone size: few
CDR3 protein: CASRQNYNSPLHF; CDR3 DNA: TGTGCCAGCAGACAGAACTATAATTCACCCCTCCACTTT; D gene: .; J gene: TRBJ1-6; V gene: TRBV27; clone size: once
CDR3 protein: CAKSLAGANVLTF; CDR3 DNA: TGTGCCAAATCACTGGCTGGGGCCAACGTCCTGACTTTC; D gene: .; J gene: TRBJ2-6; V gene: TRBV10-3; clone size: once
CDR3 protein: CASSPPGGQGAYEQYF; CDR3 DNA: TGTGCCAGCAGCCCCCCCGGGGGACAGGGGGCCTACGAGCAGTACTTC; D gene: TRBD1; J gene: TRBJ2-7; V gene: TRBV14; clone size: .